The rows below give T cell receptor beta chains drawn from one sample of a study of blood T cell repertoires in COVID-19. Only in-frame clones appear in the TCRdb table, and some are missing; sequencing was by immunoSEQ multiplex PCR. Counted here are 250,000 or so clones, over 65% occurring once; the ten biggest clones make up 2.5% to 4%. Sequenced: peripheral blood. The receptors here all came from a woman aged 80 or over with acute or convalescent COVID-19. CDR3s include the opening cysteine and the closing phenylalanine or tryptophan. A D gene is named only where the DNA matches it firmly. Where a row states a size, it is once, few, many or the class of an expanded clone; other rows omit it.

V gene	clone size	D gene	J gene	CDR3 protein	CDR3 DNA
TRBV23-1	-	TRBD2	TRBJ2-3	CASSGLAGERGTDTQYF	TGCGCCAGCAGTGGACTAGCGGGAGAAAGGGGCACAGATACGCAGTATTTT
TRBV5-1	-	TRBD2	TRBJ2-5	CASSLGTSGEETQYF	TGCGCCAGCAGCTTGGGGACTAGCGGGGAAGAGACCCAGTACTTC
TRBV7-9	-	-	TRBJ1-4	CASRRTGENEKLFF	TGTGCCAGCAGACGGACGGGGGAAAATGAAAAACTGTTTTTT
TRBV7-2	once	TRBD1	TRBJ1-4	CASSFTGAGGKLFF	TGTGCCAGCAGCTTTACAGGGGCGGGGGGAAAACTGTTTTTT
TRBV29-1	-	TRBD2	TRBJ2-7	CSIGLAGGNSYEQYF	TGCAGCATAGGACTAGCGGGAGGGAACTCCTACGAGCAGTACTTC
TRBV5-1	-	TRBD2	TRBJ2-3	CASRLAGGPTDTQYF	TGCGCCAGTCGACTAGCGGGAGGGCCCACAGATACGCAGTATTTT
TRBV5-1	-	-	TRBJ2-2	CASSQTENTGELFF	TGCGCCAGCAGCCAGACAGAGAACACCGGGGAGCTGTTTTTT
TRBV18	-	TRBD1	TRBJ1-5	CASSSPGTGFSQPQHF	TGTGCCAGCTCGTCGCCCGGGACAGGATTTAGTCAGCCCCAGCATTTT
TRBV6-4	-	-	TRBJ1-1	CASSDSVARGWTEAFF	TGTGCCAGCAGTGACTCGGTAGCCAGGGGCTGGACTGAAGCTTTCTTT
TRBV25-1	-	TRBD1	TRBJ1-1	CASMRTGGQGLNTEAFF	TGTGCCAGCATGCGGACCGGGGGACAGGGTTTGAACACTGAAGCTTTCTTT
TRBV6-5	-	TRBD1	TRBJ2-7	CASTMGQGIYEQYF	TGTGCCAGCACAATGGGACAGGGGATTTACGAGCAGTACTTC
TRBV7-8	-	-	TRBJ2-3	CASSFGQFADTQYF	TGTGCCAGCAGCTTTGGACAGTTCGCAGATACGCAGTATTTT
TRBV6-5	-	-	TRBJ1-1	CASSETQPRNTEAFF	TGTGCCAGCAGCGAGACTCAGCCACGGAACACTGAAGCTTTCTTT
TRBV21-1	-	-	TRBJ1-2	CASSLRVLLSNYGYTF	TGTGCCAGCAGCTTACGGGTCCTACTTTCTAACTATGGCTACACCTTC
TRBV4-2	once	TRBD2	TRBJ2-7	CASSTSLAGVYEQYF	TGTGCCAGCAGCACAAGTCTAGCGGGAGTCTACGAGCAGTACTTC
TRBV7-3	few	TRBD2	TRBJ2-2	CASSPGRGNTGELFF	TGTGCCAGCAGCCCGGGGAGGGGGAACACCGGGGAGCTGTTTTTT
TRBV10-3	few	-	TRBJ1-6	CAISDGGPSSYNSPLHF	TGTGCCATCAGTGACGGGGGACCGAGCTCCTATAATTCACCCCTCCACTTT
TRBV6-5	-	-	TRBJ1-1	CASSRQGAVNTEAFF	TGTGCCAGCAGCCGCCAGGGTGCGGTGAACACTGAAGCTTTCTTT
TRBV5-1	few	TRBD1	TRBJ1-5	CASSLQGGNQPQHF	TGCGCCAGCAGCCTCCAGGGGGGCAATCAGCCCCAGCATTTT
TRBV5-1	-	TRBD1	TRBJ2-7	CASRAGTGPSYEQYF	TGCGCCAGCAGAGCCGGGACAGGTCCCTCCTACGAGCAGTACTTC
TRBV21-1	-	-	TRBJ1-1	CASSKQGLPNTEAFF	TGTGCCAGCAGCAAACAGGGGCTCCCTAACACTGAAGCTTTCTTT
TRBV6-6	-	TRBD2	TRBJ2-2	CASRDAGGKNTGELFF	TGTGCCAGCAGAGACGCCGGGGGGAAGAACACCGGGGAGCTGTTTTTT
TRBV5-4	few	-	TRBJ2-2	CASSPLGQSGELFF	TGTGCCAGCAGCCCCCTGGGACAATCTGGGGAGCTGTTTTTT
TRBV6-5	-	-	TRBJ1-1	CASKSVNTEAFF	TGTGCCAGCAAATCCGTGAACACTGAAGCTTTCTTT
TRBV2	once	TRBD2	TRBJ2-1	CASRASGGPRDEQFF	TGTGCCAGCAGAGCTAGCGGGGGGCCGAGAGATGAGCAGTTCTTC
TRBV14	-	TRBD2	TRBJ2-1	CASSKLAGYEQFF	TGTGCCAGCAGCAAGCTAGCGGGGTATGAGCAGTTCTTC
TRBV11-2	-	TRBD2	TRBJ2-3	CASSLVVAGDTQYF	TGTGCCAGCAGCTTAGTGGTAGCGGGAGATACGCAGTATTTT
TRBV6-1	-	-	TRBJ1-2	CASSARTVSTSRGYTF	TGTGCCAGCAGTGCACGGACAGTGTCTACAAGCAGGGGCTACACCTTC
TRBV30	-	-	TRBJ1-6	CASLGGNSYNSPLHF	TGTGCCTCCCTTGGAGGGAACTCCTATAATTCACCCCTCCACTTT
TRBV6-2/TRBV6-3	-	-	TRBJ2-3	CASSYVQGPLVTQYF	TGTGCCAGCAGTTACGTGCAGGGGCCCCTTGTTACGCAGTATTTT
TRBV6-4	many	-	TRBJ1-1	CASSGTLANTEAFF	TGTGCCAGCAGCGGGACACTGGCGAACACTGAAGCTTTCTTT
TRBV18	few	TRBD1	TRBJ2-7	CASSPGTASYEQYF	TGTGCCAGCTCACCCGGGACAGCCTCCTACGAGCAGTACTTC
TRBV7-2	once	TRBD1	TRBJ1-2	CASSLAGTGYGYTF	TGTGCCAGCAGCTTAGCCGGGACAGGCTATGGCTACACCTTC
TRBV5-1	-	TRBD1	TRBJ2-1	CASSLATGGESYNEQFF	TGCGCCAGCAGCTTGGCGACAGGGGGCGAGTCCTACAATGAGCAGTTCTTC
TRBV3-1/TRBV3-2	-	TRBD2	TRBJ2-7	CASSQVPRLAGLRDEQYF	TGTGCCAGCAGCCAAGTACCTAGGCTAGCGGGGTTGAGGGACGAGCAGTACTTC
TRBV18	-	-	TRBJ1-1	CASFDRLNTEAFF	TGTGCCAGCTTCGACAGATTGAACACTGAAGCTTTCTTT
TRBV6-5	-	-	TRBJ1-2	CASSWRFGGYTF	TGTGCCAGCAGTTGGCGCTTCGGGGGCTACACCTTC
TRBV6-5	-	TRBD1	TRBJ1-1	CASRTGMNTEAFF	TGTGCCAGCAGGACAGGGATGAACACTGAAGCTTTCTTT
TRBV5-1	few	TRBD1	TRBJ2-3	CASSVQGQGKGATQYF	TGCGCCAGCAGCGTACAGGGACAGGGGAAGGGAGCTACGCAGTATTTT
TRBV6-2/TRBV6-3	once	TRBD2	TRBJ2-2	CASSYPLGEGRTGELFF	TGTGCCAGCAGTTACCCGCTGGGGGAGGGCCGCACCGGGGAGCTGTTTTTT
TRBV18	once	TRBD2	TRBJ2-1	CASSPSGVSYNEQFF	TGTGCCAGCTCACCTAGCGGGGTCTCCTACAATGAGCAGTTCTTC
TRBV2	few	TRBD1	TRBJ2-1	CASSARTGYNEQFF	TGTGCCAGCAGTGCCCGGACAGGGTACAATGAGCAGTTCTTC
TRBV10-1	-	-	TRBJ1-6	CASTNPGWRGNSPLHF	TGCGCCAGCACCAACCCAGGGTGGAGGGGTAATTCACCCCTCCACTTT
TRBV5-1	-	TRBD1	TRBJ2-5	CASSLQDRGQETQYF	TGCGCCAGCAGCTTGCAGGACAGGGGCCAAGAGACCCAGTACTTC
TRBV2	-	-	TRBJ2-1	CASSEAGSYNEQFF	TGTGCCAGCAGTGAAGCTGGTAGCTACAATGAGCAGTTCTTC
TRBV11-1	-	-	TRBJ2-1	CASRVDSYNEQFF	TGTGCCAGCAGAGTGGACAGCTACAATGAGCAGTTCTTC
TRBV2	-	TRBD2	TRBJ2-5	CASSQRRGGQETQYF	TGTGCCAGCAGTCAGCGGCGGGGGGGCCAAGAGACCCAGTACTTC
TRBV4-2	-	-	TRBJ1-6	CASSQEGGYYNSPLHF	TGTGCCAGCAGCCAAGAAGGCGGCTACTATAATTCACCCCTCCACTTT
TRBV21-1	-	-	TRBJ2-7	CASSKVDSTREQYF	TGTGCCAGCAGCAAAGTGGACAGTACTCGGGAGCAGTACTTC
TRBV29-1	few	TRBD1	TRBJ1-1	CSVVEGAFEAFF	TGCAGCGTTGTCGAGGGGGCCTTTGAAGCTTTCTTT
TRBV2	-	-	TRBJ2-5	CASSEGQTPGTQYF	TGTGCCAGCAGTGAGGGCCAGACCCCCGGGACCCAGTACTTC
TRBV7-2	once	TRBD1	TRBJ1-1	CASSLQGARTEAFF	TGTGCCAGCAGCTTACAGGGGGCGAGGACTGAAGCTTTCTTT
TRBV27	-	TRBD1	TRBJ2-7	CASSTHRGYEQYF	TGTGCCAGCAGTACGCACAGGGGCTACGAGCAGTACTTC
TRBV5-6	-	-	TRBJ1-1	CASFSGPNTEAFF	TGTGCCAGCTTCAGTGGCCCTAACACTGAAGCTTTCTTT
TRBV11-3	-	-	TRBJ2-1	CASSLGGASYNEQFF	TGTGCCAGCAGCTTAGGGGGAGCTTCCTACAATGAGCAGTTCTTC